A single sample gave rise to the 8 T cell receptor beta chains below, sequenced in a study of T cells in Graves' hyperthyroidism and ophthalmopathy. Researchers took RNA transcripts and amplified the TCR beta CDR3 regions from them. First-round RT-PCR targeting the TCR CDR3 was performed with the HTBI primer set. TCRdb itself ran the multiplex PCR reads through MiXCR, one entry per CDR3 protein. In the table there are some 550,000 distinct CDR3 sequences, roughly 15% of which are singletons. Sequenced: blood. Receptors were obtained from a woman between 35 and 50 years old with Graves' ophthalmopathy.

This clonotype was detected ten times or more. V is TRBV20-1 and J is TRBJ2-7; TRBD2 agrees at 12 bases. Trimming cost V 3 bases and J 2 bases; bases outside gene matches: 5. Germline-derived CDR1 and CDR2 are DFQATT and SNEGSKA (reference sequence). The CDR3 length is 15 residues. CDR3 in DNA: TGCAGTGCTAGCGCTCTAGCGGGAGGGACCTACGAGCAGTACTTC. The encoded protein is CSASALAGGTYEQYF.

This clonotype was seen repeatedly, ten times or more. V is TRBV11-2 and J is TRBJ2-3; TRBD2 is a possible D gene (5 bases). This CDR3 contains 14 residues. The germline V gene has CDR1 SGHAT and CDR2 FQNNGV. V was pared by 6 bases and J by 2 bases, with 12 bases between. In nucleotides, the CDR3 is TGTGCCAGCAGTAGGGAGAGCTACACAGATACGCAGTATTTT. The encoded protein is CASSRESYTDTQYF. Together with reference TRBV11-2 and TRBJ2-3, the CDR3 gives the full variable domain: EAGVAQSPRYKIIEKRQSVAFWCNPISGHATLYWYQQILGQGPKLLIQFQNNGVVDDSQLPKDRFSAERLKGVDSTLKIQPAKLEDSAVYLCASSRESYTDTQYFGPGTRLTVL.

This clonotype was seen a few times. The chain carries TRBV29-1 and TRBJ2-7, with D hard to call. The CDR3 totals 10 residues. CDR1 is SQVTM, CDR2 ANQGSEA, per germline. Deletions cut 8 bases from V and 4 bases from J, with 9 bases between. CDR3 in amino acids: CSSAQYEQYF. The DNA of the CDR3 is TGCAGCTCCGCACAGTACGAGCAGTACTTC.

The sample holds many counts of this clonotype. The chain is built from TRBV18 and TRBJ2-7; D may be TRBD1 (5 bases). The CDR3 is made up of 14 amino acids. Per germline, CDR1 KGHSH and CDR2 LQKENI. Deletions cut 4 bases from V and 3 bases from J, with 13 bases between. CDR3 in DNA: TGTGCCAGCTCACTCCCAGGGCTAAGCTACGAGCAGTACTTC. The encoded protein is CASSLPGLSYEQYF.

The gene calls are TRBV6-1 and TRBJ1-6; 9 positions match TRBD1. The CDR3 is made up of 14 amino acids. Losses at the gene ends were 5 bases for V and 9 bases for J; bases not matched to a gene: 5. The germline gives CDR1 MNHNS, CDR2 SASEGT. The CDR3 nucleotides are TGTGCCAGCAGTAAGGGACAGGGAGGTTCACCCCTCCACTTT. Protein: CASSKGQGGSPLHF.

This clonotype has at least ten counts. The chain links TRBV7-9 to TRBJ2-2, with 11 bases identical to TRBD2. The CDR3 covers 15 residues. Germline V gives CDR1 SEHNR, CDR2 FQNEAQ (reference sequence). The ends lost 7 bases at V and 7 bases at J; junction bases unmatched: 8. The CDR3 here is CASTKTSGTGGELFF. Written as DNA, the CDR3 is TGTGCCAGCACCAAGACTAGCGGGACGGGCGGGGAGCTGTTTTTT.

In this sample, this clonotype turned up a few times. The chain recombines TRBV6-4 with TRBJ2-1, with D possibly matching TRBD1 (5 bases). Trimming stripped 4 bases from V and 5 bases from J, with 9 bases between. The germline gives CDR1 MRHNA, CDR2 SNTAGT. The CDR3 extends over 13 amino acids. The CDR3 bases are TGTGCCAGCAGTGTAGCAGGGAACAATGAGCAGTTCTTC. Encoded protein: CASSVAGNNEQFF.

This clonotype was recorded many times. The chain combines TRBV27 with TRBJ1-4; maybe TRBD1 (6 bases). From germline, CDR1 is MNHEY and CDR2 SMNVEV (reference sequence). The germline V and J ends were trimmed by 4 bases and 7 bases, with 16 bases remaining between them. The CDR3 contains 15 residues. The CDR3 reads CASSSLQGPVEKLFF. The CDR3 nucleotides are TGTGCCAGCAGTTCCTTACAGGGACCTGTTGAAAAACTGTTTTTT.